Listed below are T cell receptor beta chains from one sample, sequenced in a study of blood T cell repertoires in COVID-19. The method was immunoSEQ multiplex PCR; TCRdb's version includes in-frame clones alone and lacks a portion of them. The sample lists some 80,000 clones, around nine tenths seen once, with around 7.8% in the top ten. Input material: peripheral blood. These receptors were collected from an elderly man with active or convalescent COVID-19. CDR3s include the opening cysteine and the closing phenylalanine or tryptophan. A D gene is named only where the DNA matches it firmly. Not all rows give a size; the values are once, few, many and, for expanded clones, a class.

.,TRBJ2-6,TRBD1,14,TRBV6-5,CASKQGGGANVLTF,TGTGCCAGCAAACAGGGGGGTGGGGCCAACGTCCTGACTTTC
few,TRBJ2-3,TRBD2,15,TRBV5-4,CASSLDSGGADTQYF,TGTGCCAGCAGCTTGGATAGCGGGGGGGCAGATACGCAGTATTTT
.,TRBJ1-2,.,12,TRBV30,CAWSVVLGGYTF,TGTGCCTGGAGTGTAGTTCTCGGGGGCTACACCTTC
.,TRBJ2-3,TRBD2,17,TRBV7-6,CASRSLAGEYVTDTQYF,TGTGCCAGCAGATCCCTAGCGGGGGAATACGTAACAGATACGCAGTATTTT
.,TRBJ2-2,.,15,TRBV7-3,CASSLGGVNTGELFF,TGTGCCAGCAGCTTGGGCGGGGTTAACACCGGGGAGCTGTTTTTT
.,TRBJ1-1,.,12,TRBV5-1,CASREPGSSTFF,TGCGCCAGCCGAGAGCCAGGCTCTTCGACTTTCTTT
.,TRBJ2-1,TRBD2,15,TRBV2,CASTRSTSGITEQFF,TGTGCCAGCACTCGTTCGACTAGCGGGATCACTGAGCAGTTCTTC
.,TRBJ2-2,.,14,TRBV5-1,CASSLVDNAGELFF,TGCGCCAGCAGCTTGGTAGACAATGCCGGGGAGCTGTTTTTT
.,TRBJ1-2,TRBD1,15,TRBV24-1,CATSGTGTGLYGYTF,TGTGCCACCAGTGGGACAGGGACCGGTCTCTATGGCTACACCTTC
.,TRBJ2-2,TRBD1,15,TRBV28,CASRRDRRAPGELFF,TGTGCCAGCAGACGGGACAGGCGAGCACCGGGGGAGCTGTTTTTT
.,TRBJ1-1,.,14,TRBV6-5,CASRFFGQTTEAFF,TGTGCCAGCAGGTTCTTCGGACAGACAACTGAAGCTTTCTTT
once,TRBJ2-2,TRBD2,15,TRBV7-8,CASSLDLGRGGELFF,TGTGCCAGCAGCTTAGATTTGGGGAGGGGCGGGGAGCTGTTTTTT
.,TRBJ1-1,TRBD1,15,TRBV18,CASSPGDSPSTEAFF,TGTGCCAGCTCACCAGGGGACAGCCCGAGCACTGAAGCTTTCTTT